Here is one T cell receptor (beta chain) with its context. Per the authors' pipeline: Using reference gene primer amplification, nucleated cell counts were estimated. Some clones are missing from TCRdb's copy, which holds only in-frame ones; the method was immunoSEQ multiplex PCR. Clonal size and the V and J genes are those of that table, whereas D and trimming came from the DNA. The sample lists around 170,000 clones, around 80% occurring once. This entry is derived from a study of blood T cell repertoires in COVID-19. For the study at large: Acute and convalescent COVID-19 specimens originated in the United States, Italy and Spain.

The CDR3 loop spans 13 amino acids. The ends were cut back, 4 bases at V and 4 bases at J, with 10 bases in the middle. This receptor was obtained from a man younger than 45 with active or convalescent COVID-19. The V gene is TRBV12-3 or TRBV12-4, the J gene TRBJ2-5; weak D call: TRBD2 (6 bases). The sequenced material came from peripheral blood. CDR3 nucleotide sequence: TGTGCCAGCAGTTCGGGGGTGGCAGAGACCCAGTACTTC. It is translated as CASSSGVAETQYF.